This T cell receptor (beta chain) was retrieved from a study of blood T cell repertoires in COVID-19. Study-wide context: Specimens from acute and convalescent COVID-19 originated in the United States, Italy and Spain. T cells, B-cell-depleted T cells, or PBMCs provided the cDNA or gDNA that served as material.

CDR1 is SGHAT, CDR2 FQDESV, per germline (reference sequence). CDR3 length equals 15 residues. V lost 1 base, J lost 2 bases, and 2 bases stayed unmatched. Original processing methods: Estimated nucleated cell counts came from reference gene primer amplification. The assay was immunoSEQ multiplex PCR, and TCRdb's table has in-frame clones only and misses some. The V and J calls and clone size come from that table; D and trimming were worked out from the DNA. The data contain under 150,000 clones, less than 85% of them singletons. This sequence was found in a human donor in a cohort sampled during active COVID-19. The material sequenced was peripheral blood. This rearrangement joins TRBV11-1 to TRBJ2-7; 10 bases agree with TRBD2. The CDR3 is CASSLESGGAYEQYF. In DNA, the CDR3 is TGTGCCAGCAGCTTAGAAAGCGGGGGGGCCTACGAGCAGTACTTC.